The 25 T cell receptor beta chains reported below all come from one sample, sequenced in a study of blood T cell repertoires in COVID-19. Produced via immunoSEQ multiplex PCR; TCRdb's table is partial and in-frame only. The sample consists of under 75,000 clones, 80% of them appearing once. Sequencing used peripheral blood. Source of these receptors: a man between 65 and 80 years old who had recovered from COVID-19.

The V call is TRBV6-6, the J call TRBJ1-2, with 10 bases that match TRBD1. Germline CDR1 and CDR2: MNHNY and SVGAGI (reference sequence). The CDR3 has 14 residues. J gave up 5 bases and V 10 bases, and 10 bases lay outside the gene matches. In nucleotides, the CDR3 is TGTGCCACCTCGGGACAGGGGACTCTATATGGCTACACCTTC. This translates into CATSGQGTLYGYTF.

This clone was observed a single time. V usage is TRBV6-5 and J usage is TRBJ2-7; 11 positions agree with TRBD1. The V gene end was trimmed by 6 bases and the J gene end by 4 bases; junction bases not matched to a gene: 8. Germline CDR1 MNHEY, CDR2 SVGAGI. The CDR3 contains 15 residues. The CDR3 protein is CASRRRDRGSYEQYF. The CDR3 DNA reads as TGTGCCAGCAGGCGCCGGGACAGGGGGTCTTACGAGCAGTACTTC.

The CDR3 DNA reads as TGTGCCAGCAGCCGCTCAAGGGGGACCGGGGAGCTGTTTTTT. It codes for CASSRSRGTGELFF. V is TRBV3-1 (or the pseudogene TRBV3-2) and J is TRBJ2-2; D possibly corresponds to TRBD1 (6 bases). Trimming left V 4 bases short and J 5 bases short, with 11 bases between. The CDR3 length is 14 residues. Germline V gene sequence: CDR1 LGHDT, CDR2 YNNKEL (reference sequence).

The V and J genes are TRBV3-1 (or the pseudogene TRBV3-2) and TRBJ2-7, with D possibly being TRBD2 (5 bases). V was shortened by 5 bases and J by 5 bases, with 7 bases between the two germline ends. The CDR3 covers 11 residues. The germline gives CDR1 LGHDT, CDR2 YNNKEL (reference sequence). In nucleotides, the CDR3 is TGTGCCAGCAGCGTGGGAGACGAGCAGTACTTC. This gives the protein CASSVGDEQYF.

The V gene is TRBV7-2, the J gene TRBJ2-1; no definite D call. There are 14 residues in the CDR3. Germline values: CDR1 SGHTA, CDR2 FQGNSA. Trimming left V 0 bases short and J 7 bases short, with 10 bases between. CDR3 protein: CASSLARDMNEQFF. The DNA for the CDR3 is TGTGCCAGCAGCTTAGCGCGCGACATGAATGAGCAGTTCTTC.

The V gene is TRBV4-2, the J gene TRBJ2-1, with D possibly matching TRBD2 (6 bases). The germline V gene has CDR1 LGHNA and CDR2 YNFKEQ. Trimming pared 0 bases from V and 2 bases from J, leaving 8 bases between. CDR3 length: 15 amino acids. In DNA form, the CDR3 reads TGTGCCAGCAGCCAAGATCCGGGGGCCTACAATGAGCAGTTCTTC. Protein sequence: CASSQDPGAYNEQFF.

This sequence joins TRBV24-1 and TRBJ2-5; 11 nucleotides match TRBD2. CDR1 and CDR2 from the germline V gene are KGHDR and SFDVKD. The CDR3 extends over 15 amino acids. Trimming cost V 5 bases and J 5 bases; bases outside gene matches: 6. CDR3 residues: CATSGFSGRVETQYF. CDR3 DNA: TGTGCCACCAGTGGTTTTAGCGGGAGGGTGGAGACCCAGTACTTC.

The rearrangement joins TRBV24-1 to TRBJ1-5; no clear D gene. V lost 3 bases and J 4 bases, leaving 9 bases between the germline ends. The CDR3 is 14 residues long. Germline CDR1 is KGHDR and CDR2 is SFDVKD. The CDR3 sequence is CATSDRKTNQPQHF. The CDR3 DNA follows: TGTGCCACCAGTGATCGGAAGACTAATCAGCCCCAGCATTTT.

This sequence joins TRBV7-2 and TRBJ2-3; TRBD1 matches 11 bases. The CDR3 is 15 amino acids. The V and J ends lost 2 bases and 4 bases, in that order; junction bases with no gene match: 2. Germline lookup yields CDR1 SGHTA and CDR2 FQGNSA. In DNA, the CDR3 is TGTGCCAGCAGCTTAATGGGACAGGGGGCAGATACGCAGTATTTT. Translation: CASSLMGQGADTQYF. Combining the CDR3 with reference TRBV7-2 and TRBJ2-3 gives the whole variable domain GAGVSQSPSNKVTEKGKDVELRCDPISGHTALYWYRQSLGQGLEFLIYFQGNSAPDKSGLPSDRFSAERTGGSVSTLTIQRTQQEDSAVYLCASSLMGQGADTQYFGPGTRLTVL.

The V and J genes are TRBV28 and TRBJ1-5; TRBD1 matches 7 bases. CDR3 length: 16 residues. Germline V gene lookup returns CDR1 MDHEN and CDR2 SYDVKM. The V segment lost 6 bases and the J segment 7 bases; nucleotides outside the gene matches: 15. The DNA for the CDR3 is TGTGCCAGCAGGCCAAACAGGGGCCGACCGGAACAGCCCCAGCATTTT. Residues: CASRPNRGRPEQPQHF.

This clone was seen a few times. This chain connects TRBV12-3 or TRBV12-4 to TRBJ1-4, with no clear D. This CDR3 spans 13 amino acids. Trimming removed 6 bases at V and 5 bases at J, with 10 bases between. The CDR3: CASSHSWNEKLFF. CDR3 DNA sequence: TGTGCCAGCAGCCACAGCTGGAATGAAAAACTGTTTTTT.

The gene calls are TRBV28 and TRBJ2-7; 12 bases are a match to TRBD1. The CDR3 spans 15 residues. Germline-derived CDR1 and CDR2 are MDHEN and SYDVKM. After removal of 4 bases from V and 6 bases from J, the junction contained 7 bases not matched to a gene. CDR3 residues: CASSSPGQGASEQYF. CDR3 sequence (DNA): TGTGCCAGCAGTTCCCCGGGACAGGGGGCGAGCGAGCAGTACTTC.

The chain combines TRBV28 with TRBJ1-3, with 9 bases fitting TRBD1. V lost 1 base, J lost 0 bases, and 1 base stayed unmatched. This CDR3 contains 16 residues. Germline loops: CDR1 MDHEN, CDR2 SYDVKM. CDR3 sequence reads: CASSLLGQGSGNTIYF. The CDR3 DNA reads TGTGCCAGCAGTTTATTGGGACAGGGCTCTGGAAACACCATATATTTT.

The CDR3 DNA sequence: TGTGCCAGCAGTTACTCGGACAGGGGATACGAGCAGTACTTC. This gives the protein CASSYSDRGYEQYF. The V and J genes are TRBV6-2 or TRBV6-3 and TRBJ2-7; 9 bases align to TRBD1. Germline CDR1 reads MNHEY; CDR2 reads SVGEGT. Unmatched junction bases numbered 1, after V lost 0 bases and J lost 4 bases. The CDR3 consists of 14 residues.

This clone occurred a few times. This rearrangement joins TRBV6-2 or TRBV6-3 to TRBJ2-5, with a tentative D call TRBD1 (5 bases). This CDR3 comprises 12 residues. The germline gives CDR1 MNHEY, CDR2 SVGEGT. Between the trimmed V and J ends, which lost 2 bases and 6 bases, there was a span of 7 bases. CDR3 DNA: TGTGCCAGCAGTTACAGGGGAAAGACCCAGTACTTC. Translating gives CASSYRGKTQYF.

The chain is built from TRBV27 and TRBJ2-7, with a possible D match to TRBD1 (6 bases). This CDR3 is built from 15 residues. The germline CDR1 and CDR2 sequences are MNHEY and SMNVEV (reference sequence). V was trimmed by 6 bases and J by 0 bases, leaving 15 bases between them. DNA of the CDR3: TGTGCCAGCAGCCGGACAGCCGAGGGCTCCTACGAGCAGTACTTC. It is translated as CASSRTAEGSYEQYF.

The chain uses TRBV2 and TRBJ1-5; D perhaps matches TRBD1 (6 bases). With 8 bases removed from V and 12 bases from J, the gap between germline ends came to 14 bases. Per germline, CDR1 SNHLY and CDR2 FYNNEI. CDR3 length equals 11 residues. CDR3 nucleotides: TGTGCCAGCGCCGAGGACAGCCTCCAGCATTTT. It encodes CASAEDSLQHF.

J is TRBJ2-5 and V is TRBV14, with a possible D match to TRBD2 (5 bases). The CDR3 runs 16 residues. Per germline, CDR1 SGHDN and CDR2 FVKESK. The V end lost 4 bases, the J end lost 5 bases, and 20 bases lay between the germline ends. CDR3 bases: TGTGCCAGCAGCCCCCAGGAGGTGATCGACGTTGAGACCCAGTACTTC. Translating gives CASSPQEVIDVETQYF.

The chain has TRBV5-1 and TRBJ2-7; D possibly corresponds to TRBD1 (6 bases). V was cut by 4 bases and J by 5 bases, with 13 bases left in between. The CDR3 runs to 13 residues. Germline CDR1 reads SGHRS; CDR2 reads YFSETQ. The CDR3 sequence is CASSDLRGDEQYF. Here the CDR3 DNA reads TGCGCCAGCAGCGACCTCAGGGGTGACGAGCAGTACTTC.

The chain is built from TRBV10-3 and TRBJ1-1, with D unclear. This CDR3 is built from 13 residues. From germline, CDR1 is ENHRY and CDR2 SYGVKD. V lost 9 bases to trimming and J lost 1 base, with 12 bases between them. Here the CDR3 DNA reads TGTGCCATATCGGAGATTAGGAACACTGAAGCTTTCTTT. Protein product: CAISEIRNTEAFF.

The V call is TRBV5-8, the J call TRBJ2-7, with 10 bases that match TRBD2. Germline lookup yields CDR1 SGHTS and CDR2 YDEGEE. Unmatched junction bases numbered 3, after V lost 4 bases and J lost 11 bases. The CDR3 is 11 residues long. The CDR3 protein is CASSIGLAEYF. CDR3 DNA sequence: TGTGCCAGCAGCATAGGACTAGCGGAGTACTTC. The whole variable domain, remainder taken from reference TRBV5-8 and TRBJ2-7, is EAGVTQSPTHLIKTRGQQATLRCSPISGHTSVYWYQQALGLGLQFLLWYDEGEERNRGNFPPRFSGRQFPNYSSELNVNALELEDSALYLCASSIGLAEYFGPGTRLTVT.

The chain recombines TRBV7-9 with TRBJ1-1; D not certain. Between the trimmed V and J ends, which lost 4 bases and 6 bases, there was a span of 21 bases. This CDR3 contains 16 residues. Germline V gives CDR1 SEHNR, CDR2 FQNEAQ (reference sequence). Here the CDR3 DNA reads TGTGCCAGCAGCTCGAATATAGGGAGACTCTCCCCTGAAGCTTTCTTT. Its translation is CASSSNIGRLSPEAFF.

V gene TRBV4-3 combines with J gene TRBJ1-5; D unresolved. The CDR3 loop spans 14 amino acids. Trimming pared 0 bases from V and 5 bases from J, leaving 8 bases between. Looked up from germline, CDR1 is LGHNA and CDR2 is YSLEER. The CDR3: CASSQDRGDQPQHF. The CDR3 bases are TGCGCCAGCAGCCAAGACCGGGGAGATCAGCCCCAGCATTTT.

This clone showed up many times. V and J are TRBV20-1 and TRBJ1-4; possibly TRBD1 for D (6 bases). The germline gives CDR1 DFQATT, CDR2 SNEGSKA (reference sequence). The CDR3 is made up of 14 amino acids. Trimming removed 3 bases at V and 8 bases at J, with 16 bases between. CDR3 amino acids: CSASQDGGREKLFF. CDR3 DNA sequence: TGCAGTGCTAGTCAGGACGGGGGGCGGGAAAAACTGTTTTTT.

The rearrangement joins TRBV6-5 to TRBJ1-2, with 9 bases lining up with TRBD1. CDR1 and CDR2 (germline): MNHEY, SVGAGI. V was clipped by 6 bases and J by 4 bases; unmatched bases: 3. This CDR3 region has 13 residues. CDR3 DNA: TGTGCCAGCAGGGGGACAGGGACCTATGGCTACACCTTC. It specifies CASRGTGTYGYTF.